The clone carrying this T cell receptor (beta chain) was observed a few times. What it binds is unknown. V lost 2 bases and J 4 bases, leaving 11 bases between the germline ends. The CDR3 extends over 14 amino acids. Germline lookup yields CDR1 MNHEY and CDR2 SVGAGI. TCRdb used MiXCR to reprocess the 5' RACE reads, holding one entry per CDR3 protein. The sample holds some 280,000 distinct CDR3 sequences, around 15% seen once. This record comes from a study of T-cell memory formation after mild COVID-19. About the research overall: Clusters were largely donor specific. The study's findings and limits: Contracting clones from day 15 to 85 showed balanced CD4/CD8; later expanders favored CD4+. Confirmation was lacking for SARS-CoV-2 specificity of second-wave clones that peaked on day 37.

This clonotype originated in a man aged 18-30 years who had mild COVID-19 (a few samples of this study predate the infection). Cell type and time point are not known. Sequencing input: PBMCs or a T cell subset sorted from them (not recorded which). J is TRBJ1-2 and V is TRBV6-5; D is perhaps TRBD1 (5 bases). In nucleotides, the CDR3 is TGTGCCAGCAGTTACATCGGGGCTAGCTATGGCTACACCTTC. As protein: CASSYIGASYGYTF.